This is a list of T cell receptor beta chains from one sample in a study of blood T cell repertoires in COVID-19. Generated by immunoSEQ multiplex PCR, the TCRdb table keeps only in-frame clones and is missing some. The data show fewer than 400,000 clones, just over 85% seen once. Sequencing used PBMCs or T cells enriched from blood (not recorded which). Receptors originate from a man aged 25 to 40 who had recovered from COVID-19. Both conserved end residues are part of each CDR3. The D gene is left open where the match is weak. Clone size is shown for a subset of rows, as once, few, many or a class of expanded clone.

.	TRBJ1-6	.	TRBV15	TGTGCCACCTCTGGGAGGGATTCACCCCTCCACTTT	CATSGRDSPLHF
.	TRBJ2-1	.	TRBV19	TGTGCCAGTAGTATACCGGGGGCCTACAATGAGCAGTTCTTC	CASSIPGAYNEQFF
.	TRBJ2-7	.	TRBV27	TGTGCCAGCAGTAAAAGACAGGTGGGCTACGAGCAGTACTTC	CASSKRQVGYEQYF
.	TRBJ2-1	.	TRBV27	TGTGCCAGCACTCCTGGGGGGTTCTCATACAATGAGCAGTTCTTC	CASTPGGFSYNEQFF
TRBD2	TRBJ2-2	.	TRBV5-1	TGCGCCAGCAGCAGATTACTAGCGGGTGTCACCGGGGAGCTGTTTTTT	CASSRLLAGVTGELFF
.	TRBJ1-2	.	TRBV15	TGTGCCACCAGCATTACCACAGACTATGGCTACACCTTC	CATSITTDYGYTF
TRBD2	TRBJ2-3	.	TRBV30	TGTGCCTGGAGTGACGGGACTAGCGGGAGCACAGATACGCAGTATTTT	CAWSDGTSGSTDTQYF
.	TRBJ2-2	.	TRBV7-2	TGTGCCAGCAGCTTTCTTTTCGGGGAGCTGTTTTTT	CASSFLFGELFF
TRBD2	TRBJ2-3	few	TRBV10-3	TGTGCCATCAGCCTAAGCGGGGTCGGCACAGATACGCAGTATTTT	CAISLSGVGTDTQYF
.	TRBJ2-3	.	TRBV11-2	TGTGCCAGCAGCTTAGTGGGACTCTATTTGGATACGCAGTATTTT	CASSLVGLYLDTQYF
.	TRBJ2-7	.	TRBV5-4	TGTGCCAGCAGCTTCGGCCAACAGGGCCCTTACTTC	CASSFGQQGPYF
TRBD2	TRBJ2-7	once	TRBV6-4	TGTGCCAGCAGCCCACTAGCGGGAGCCCACGAGCAGTACTTC	CASSPLAGAHEQYF
TRBD2	TRBJ2-1	.	TRBV12-3/TRBV12-4	TGTGCCAGCACCCACGGGGGGTACAATGAGCAGTTCTTC	CASTHGGYNEQFF
.	TRBJ2-2	.	TRBV19	TGTGCCACCAGGGGGGAGAACACCGGGGAGCTGTTTTTT	CATRGENTGELFF
.	TRBJ2-7	.	TRBV19	TGTGCCAGTAGTATCATCAACCGGGACACTTCCTACGAGCAGTACTTC	CASSIINRDTSYEQYF
TRBD1	TRBJ1-5	.	TRBV19	TGTGCCAGCCTCGACAAGCCGGACAGGGGAGCGTCGCCCCAGCATTTT	CASLDKPDRGASPQHF
TRBD2	TRBJ2-3	.	TRBV24-1	TGTGCCACCAGCGATCGGCGGGGAGGGGCAGATACGCAGTATTTT	CATSDRRGGADTQYF
TRBD1	TRBJ1-1	.	TRBV2	TGTGCCAGCAGTGCGACGGGACAGGCGAACACTGAAGCTTTCTTT	CASSATGQANTEAFF
.	TRBJ1-2	.	TRBV7-2	TGTGCCAGCAGCCCCGATACAGGGTCCTATGGCTACACCTTC	CASSPDTGSYGYTF
TRBD2	TRBJ2-7	.	TRBV5-1	TGCGCCAGCAGACCAGCGGGAGTCCGGGGCTACGAGCAGTACTTC	CASRPAGVRGYEQYF
TRBD1	TRBJ2-5	.	TRBV5-8	TGTGCCAGCAGCACTGGACAGGGGGGGACGGAGACCCAGTACTTC	CASSTGQGGTETQYF
.	TRBJ1-2	.	TRBV6-5	TGTGCCAGCAGTTACTTTACAGGTCACTATGGCTACACCTTC	CASSYFTGHYGYTF
.	TRBJ1-1	once	TRBV28	TGTGCCAGCAGTTTTGGGAGACAGCGGGGCACTGAAGCTTTCTTT	CASSFGRQRGTEAFF
.	TRBJ1-2	.	TRBV4-1	TGCGCCAGCAGCCAAGAGGCGCAGGGAAGGATAGGAGGCTACACCTTC	CASSQEAQGRIGGYTF
.	TRBJ1-3	.	TRBV5-1	TGCGCCAGCAGCTTGGCCCGGGGATCTGGAAACACCATATATTTT	CASSLARGSGNTIYF
.	TRBJ2-3	.	TRBV7-9	TGTGCCAGCAGCTTAGGGGTAACGGGGGACACAGATACGCAGTATTTT	CASSLGVTGDTDTQYF
.	TRBJ1-2	once	TRBV28	TGTGCCAGCAGTTCACCACGCTACGGCTACACCTTC	CASSSPRYGYTF
TRBD2	TRBJ2-1	.	TRBV4-1	TGCGCCAGCAGCCAAGTTGCTAGCGGGAGAATCAATGAGCAGTTCTTC	CASSQVASGRINEQFF
.	TRBJ1-4	.	TRBV18	TGTGCCAGCTCAGGGCGGACAGCAACTAATGAAAAACTGTTTTTT	CASSGRTATNEKLFF
.	TRBJ2-1	.	TRBV2	TGTGCCAGCAAAGAGTCGTGGGCTCCCCCTCACAATGAGCAGTTCTTC	CASKESWAPPHNEQFF
TRBD1	TRBJ2-1	once	TRBV6-5	TGTGCCACCAGTTCGGAAAAGGCAGGGGGCAATGAGCAGTTCTTC	CATSSEKAGGNEQFF
.	TRBJ2-3	.	TRBV11-3	TGTGCCAGCAGCTCCGGGTTAGCTGCGGAGAGCACAGATACGCAGTATTTT	CASSSGLAAESTDTQYF
.	TRBJ2-3	.	TRBV5-5	TGTGCCAGCAGCACCGGCGGAGATACGCAGTATTTT	CASSTGGDTQYF
.	TRBJ1-2	.	TRBV5-1	TGCGCCAGCAGCACGAGGGACTATGGCTACACCTTC	CASSTRDYGYTF
.	TRBJ1-2	.	TRBV13	TGTGCCAGCACCTTAGACCGACTATCTAACTATGGCTACACCTTC	CASTLDRLSNYGYTF
.	TRBJ1-3	.	TRBV5-6	TGTGCCAGCAGCTTGGGTCAGGGTGTAAGAAACACCATATATTTT	CASSLGQGVRNTIYF
.	TRBJ1-3	.	TRBV11-3	TGTGCCAGCGGGGAAAGACAGTCTGGAAACACCATATATTTT	CASGERQSGNTIYF
.	TRBJ2-7	few	TRBV6-6	TGTGCCAGCAGTATAAGACAGCGCTCCTACGAGCAGTACTTC	CASSIRQRSYEQYF
TRBD1	TRBJ1-5	.	TRBV2	TGTGCCAGCACCTTGACAGGGGATAGCAATCAGCCCCAGCATTTT	CASTLTGDSNQPQHF